A selection of T cell receptor beta chains follows, all from one sample in a study of identical twins. TCRdb fed the 5' RACE reads into MiXCR, producing one record per CDR3 protein. The repertoire holds approximately 94,000 distinct CDR3 sequences, under 7% seen once, with 12% in the top ten. The sequenced sample was memory T cells sorted from blood. The receptors here all came from a woman between 45 and 65 years old in good health. Each CDR3 is given with its conserved first and last residue. A D gene is named only where the DNA matches it firmly. Expanded clones are given a class, and other clones once, few, many or no size at all.

size	length	D	J	V	DNA	CDR3
few	15	NA	TRBJ2-1	TRBV3-1	TGTGTCAGCAGCCAAGCACCGAGCTCCTACAATGAGCAGTTCTTC	CVSSQAPSSYNEQFF
few	15	TRBD1	TRBJ2-7	TRBV11-2	TGTGCCAGCAGCTCGTACAGGGGGCCGCGATACGAGCAGTACTTC	CASSSYRGPRYEQYF
NA	12	NA	TRBJ1-6	TRBV25-1	TGTGCCAGCAGATCGATGGGTTCACCCCTCCACTTT	CASRSMGSPLHF
many	13	NA	TRBJ2-1	TRBV3-1	TGTGCCAGCAGCCAAGGGTCCCGTGCTGAGCAGTTCTTC	CASSQGSRAEQFF
NA	14	TRBD2	TRBJ2-1	TRBV20-1	TGCAGTGCTGTGCCGGGACTAGCGGGACGGGAGCAGTTCTTC	CSAVPGLAGREQFF
many	13	NA	TRBJ2-7	TRBV12-3/TRBV12-4	TGTGCCAGCAGTTTAGGGGGGACCTACGAGCAGTACTTC	CASSLGGTYEQYF
many	16	NA	TRBJ2-2	TRBV4-1	TGCGCCAGCAGCTCGACGGAGGGATCCAACACCGGGGAGCTGTTTTTT	CASSSTEGSNTGELFF
many	15	NA	TRBJ2-5	TRBV20-1	TGCAGTGCACCCCCACCTAGTAGGGCCGGGGAGACCCAGTACTTC	CSAPPPSRAGETQYF
few	13	NA	TRBJ1-1	TRBV7-6	TGTGCCAGCAGCTTTGACACCAACACTGAAGCTTTCTTT	CASSFDTNTEAFF
many	14	TRBD2	TRBJ2-2	TRBV3-1	TGTGCCAGCAGCCAAAGCGGGATTTCCGGGGAGCTGTTTTTT	CASSQSGISGELFF
many	16	NA	TRBJ1-2	TRBV9	TGTGCCAGCAGCGTATTGACAGGAGGTACTAACTATGGCTACACCTTC	CASSVLTGGTNYGYTF
NA	14	TRBD1	TRBJ2-1	TRBV28	TGTGCCAGCAGTTTGGCAGGGGGCTCCAATGAGCAGTTCTTC	CASSLAGGSNEQFF
many	15	NA	TRBJ1-6	TRBV12-3/TRBV12-4	TGTGCCAGCAGTTGGGCAAGCTCCTATAATTCACCCCTCCACTTT	CASSWASSYNSPLHF
many	11	NA	TRBJ2-7	TRBV24-1	TGTGCCACGCAGGACGGCTACGAGCAGTACTTC	CATQDGYEQYF
many	14	NA	TRBJ1-1	TRBV29-1	TGCAGCTACTCCGGGAAGGGGGGGCTTCGTGAAGCTTTCTTT	CSYSGKGGLREAFF
few	14	NA	TRBJ2-2	TRBV20-1	TGCAGAACTAGAGACCTTCTACAGGGCGGGGAGCTGTTTTTT	CRTRDLLQGGELFF
NA	16	NA	TRBJ1-5	TRBV19	TGTGCCAGTAGTGCGCTCGGTCCGGCTGGCAATCAGCCCCAGCATTTT	CASSALGPAGNQPQHF
NA	14	NA	TRBJ2-7	TRBV28	TGTGCCAGCACCCTTGCGGGTATAGAGAACGAGCAGTACTTC	CASTLAGIENEQYF
many	16	NA	TRBJ2-1	TRBV27	TGTGCCAGCAGTTGGGAGGGGGGTGGCACCTACAATGAGCAGTTCTTC	CASSWEGGGTYNEQFF
many	13	NA	TRBJ2-1	TRBV6-5	TGTGCCAGCTGGTCGGGACGAGGGGGTGAGCAGTTCTTC	CASWSGRGGEQFF
many	16	NA	TRBJ2-2	TRBV5-1	TGCGCCAGCAGCTTATCGGCCAGAACGAACACCGGGGAGCTGTTTTTT	CASSLSARTNTGELFF
many	11	NA	TRBJ2-2	TRBV10-2	TGCGCCAGTCGCTTATCCGGGGAGCTGTTTTTT	CASRLSGELFF
many	15	NA	TRBJ1-1	TRBV7-8	TGTGCCAGCAGCTACTCCACCCTGGGAAACACTGAAGCTTTCTTT	CASSYSTLGNTEAFF
many	13	TRBD2	TRBJ2-5	TRBV20-1	TGCAGTGCTCAGCGGGAGGGCCGGGAGACCCAGTACTTC	CSAQREGRETQYF
many	14	NA	TRBJ2-1	TRBV5-1	TGCGCCAGCAGCAGGCACTTCTCCTACAATGAGCAGTTCTTC	CASSRHFSYNEQFF
NA	15	TRBD2	TRBJ2-3	TRBV24-1	TGTGCCACCAGTGAGTACGGGAGGAGTTTTGATACGCAGTATTTT	CATSEYGRSFDTQYF
many	15	TRBD1	TRBJ2-3	TRBV24-1	TGTGCCACCAGAGCGGGGACAGGGGACACAGATACGCAGTATTTT	CATRAGTGDTDTQYF
few	17	TRBD1	TRBJ2-1	TRBV7-9	TGTGCCAGCAGCTTAGCGAAAGGGGGCCCCCCCTACAATGAGCAGTTCTTC	CASSLAKGGPPYNEQFF
many	17	NA	TRBJ1-1	TRBV3-1	TGTGCCAGCAGTCCCCGGGACGCTGCCCATCAAAACACTGAAGCTTTCTTT	CASSPRDAAHQNTEAFF
many	19	TRBD2	TRBJ2-3	TRBV4-2	TGTGCCAGCAGCCAAGATAAAAGACTAGCGGGAGGCATTTCGGATACGCAGTATTTT	CASSQDKRLAGGISDTQYF
many	14	NA	TRBJ2-1	TRBV20-1	TGCAGTGCTATTTTCTTAGCGGAGTACAATGAGCAGTTCTTC	CSAIFLAEYNEQFF
many	14	NA	TRBJ2-3	TRBV4-1	TGCGCCAGCAGCCAAGAGAATGGGGCCGATACGCAGTATTTT	CASSQENGADTQYF
NA	15	NA	TRBJ1-4	TRBV7-3	TGTGCCAGCAGCTTGGGGCCTGGGACTAATGAAAAACTGTTTTTT	CASSLGPGTNEKLFF
NA	16	TRBD2	TRBJ2-1	TRBV20-1	TGCAGTGCTCCGGGACTAGCGGGAGGGAAAGTGAATGAGCAGTTCTTC	CSAPGLAGGKVNEQFF
many	12	NA	TRBJ2-1	TRBV2	TGTGCCAGCAGTCAGACCGGGGATGAGCAGTTCTTC	CASSQTGDEQFF
NA	15	TRBD1	TRBJ2-7	TRBV19	TGTACCAGTAGTTTTAATACGGGACAGTTTTACGAGCAGTACTTC	CTSSFNTGQFYEQYF
NA	15	TRBD2	TRBJ2-7	TRBV12-3/TRBV12-4	TGTGCCAGCAGTTTTGGCGGGAGAAGCGGGTACGAGCAGTACTTC	CASSFGGRSGYEQYF
NA	14	TRBD2	TRBJ2-1	TRBV5-1	TGCGCCAGCAGCTTGGAGTCGGCGGGGACTACCCCTTTCTTC	CASSLESAGTTPFF
many	14	TRBD1	TRBJ2-2	TRBV12-3/TRBV12-4	TGTGCCAGCAGTTTACGACAGGGGGCCGGGGAGCTGTTTTTT	CASSLRQGAGELFF
many	15	TRBD1	TRBJ1-2	TRBV12-3/TRBV12-4	TGTGCCAGCACTTTAACAGGGGGCGCAGGGTATGGCTACACCTTC	CASTLTGGAGYGYTF
many	15	NA	TRBJ2-2	TRBV4-1	TGCGCCAGCAGCTACGACAGGAAAAACACCGGGGAGCTGTTTTTT	CASSYDRKNTGELFF
many	12	TRBD2	TRBJ2-1	TRBV15	TGTGCCACCAGCAGCGGGGGGGGTGAGCAGTTCTTC	CATSSGGGEQFF
many	14	NA	TRBJ1-5	TRBV20-1	TGCAGTGCTAAGGAGGCAGGGGTCAATCAGCCCCAGCATTTT	CSAKEAGVNQPQHF